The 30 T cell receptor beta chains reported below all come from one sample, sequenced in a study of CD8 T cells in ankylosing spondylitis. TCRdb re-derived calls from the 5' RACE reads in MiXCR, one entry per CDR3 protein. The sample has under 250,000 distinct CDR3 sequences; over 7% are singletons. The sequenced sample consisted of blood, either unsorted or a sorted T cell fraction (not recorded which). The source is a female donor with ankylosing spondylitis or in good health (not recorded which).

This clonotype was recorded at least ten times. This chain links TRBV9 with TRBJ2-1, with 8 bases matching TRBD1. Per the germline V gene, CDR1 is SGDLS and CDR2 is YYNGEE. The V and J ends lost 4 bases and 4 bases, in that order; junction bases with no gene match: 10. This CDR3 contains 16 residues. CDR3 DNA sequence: TGTGCCAGCAGCCCGGGGGCCAGGGGGCCGTACAATGAGCAGTTCTTC. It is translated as CASSPGARGPYNEQFF. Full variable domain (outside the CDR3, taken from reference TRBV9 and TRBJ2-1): DSGVTQTPKHLITATGQRVTLRCSPRSGDLSVYWYQQSLDQGLQFLIQYYNGEERAKGNILERFSAQQFPDLHSELNLSSLELGDSALYFCASSPGARGPYNEQFFGPGTRLTVL.

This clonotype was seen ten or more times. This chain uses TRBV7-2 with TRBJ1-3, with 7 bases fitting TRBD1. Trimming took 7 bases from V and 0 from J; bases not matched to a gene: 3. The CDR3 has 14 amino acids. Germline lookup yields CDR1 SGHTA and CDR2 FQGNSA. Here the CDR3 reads CASKEGASGNTIYF. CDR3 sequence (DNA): TGTGCCAGCAAGGAGGGGGCCTCTGGAAACACCATATATTTT.

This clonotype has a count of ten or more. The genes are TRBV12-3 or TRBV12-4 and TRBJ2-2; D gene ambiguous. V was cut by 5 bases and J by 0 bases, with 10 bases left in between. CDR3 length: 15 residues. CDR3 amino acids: CASSPTPANTGELFF. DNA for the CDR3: TGTGCCAGCAGTCCGACACCCGCGAACACCGGGGAGCTGTTTTTT.

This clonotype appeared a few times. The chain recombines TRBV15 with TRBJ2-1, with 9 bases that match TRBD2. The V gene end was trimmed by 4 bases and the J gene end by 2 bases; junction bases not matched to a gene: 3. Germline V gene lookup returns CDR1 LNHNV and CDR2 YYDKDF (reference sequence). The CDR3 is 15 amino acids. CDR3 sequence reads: CATSMAGGPYNEQFF. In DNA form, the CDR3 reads TGTGCCACCAGCATGGCGGGAGGGCCCTACAATGAGCAGTTCTTC.

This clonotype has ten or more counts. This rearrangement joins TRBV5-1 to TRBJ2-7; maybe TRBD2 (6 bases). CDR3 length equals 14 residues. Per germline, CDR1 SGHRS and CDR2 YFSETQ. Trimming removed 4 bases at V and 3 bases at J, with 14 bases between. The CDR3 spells CASSPTAGNYEQYF. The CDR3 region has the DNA TGCGCCAGCAGCCCCACGGCGGGGAACTACGAGCAGTACTTC.

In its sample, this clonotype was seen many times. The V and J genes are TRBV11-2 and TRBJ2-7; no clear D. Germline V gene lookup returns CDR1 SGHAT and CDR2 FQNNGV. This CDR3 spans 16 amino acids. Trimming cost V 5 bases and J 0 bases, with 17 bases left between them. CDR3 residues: CASSPIGRTASYEQYF. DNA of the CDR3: TGTGCCAGCAGCCCGATCGGTCGGACGGCCTCCTACGAGCAGTACTTC.

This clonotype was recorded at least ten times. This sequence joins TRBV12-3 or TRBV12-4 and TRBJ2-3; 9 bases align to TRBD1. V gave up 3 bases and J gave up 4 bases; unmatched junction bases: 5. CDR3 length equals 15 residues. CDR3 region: CASSFTGGKADTQYF. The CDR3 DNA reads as TGTGCCAGCAGTTTTACAGGGGGCAAGGCAGATACGCAGTATTTT.

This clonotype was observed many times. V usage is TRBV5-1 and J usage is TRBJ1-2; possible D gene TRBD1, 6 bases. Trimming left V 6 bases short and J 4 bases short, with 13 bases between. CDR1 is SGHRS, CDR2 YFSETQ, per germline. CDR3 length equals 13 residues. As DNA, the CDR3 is TGCGCCAGCATGGGGGCACGAACCTATGGCTACACCTTC. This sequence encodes CASMGARTYGYTF.

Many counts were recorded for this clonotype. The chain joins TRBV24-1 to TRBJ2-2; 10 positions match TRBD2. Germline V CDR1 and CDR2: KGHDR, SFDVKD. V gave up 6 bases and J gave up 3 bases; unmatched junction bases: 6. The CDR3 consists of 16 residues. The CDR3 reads CATSTSGTEHTGELFF. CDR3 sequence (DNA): TGTGCCACCAGTACTAGCGGGACCGAGCACACCGGGGAGCTGTTTTTT.

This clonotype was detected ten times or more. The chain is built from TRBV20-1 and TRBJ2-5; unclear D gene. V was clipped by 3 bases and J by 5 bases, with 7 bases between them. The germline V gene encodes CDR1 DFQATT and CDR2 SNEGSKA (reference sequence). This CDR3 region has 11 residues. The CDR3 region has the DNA TGCAGTGCTAGGGTTGCTGAGACCCAGTACTTC. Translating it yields CSARVAETQYF.

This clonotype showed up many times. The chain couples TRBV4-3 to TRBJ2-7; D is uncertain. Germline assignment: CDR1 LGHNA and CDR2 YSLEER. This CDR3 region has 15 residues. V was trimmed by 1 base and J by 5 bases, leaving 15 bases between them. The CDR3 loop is CASSQGNRPLDEQYF. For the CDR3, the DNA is TGCGCCAGCAGCCAAGGTAACCGTCCTCTAGACGAGCAGTACTTC.

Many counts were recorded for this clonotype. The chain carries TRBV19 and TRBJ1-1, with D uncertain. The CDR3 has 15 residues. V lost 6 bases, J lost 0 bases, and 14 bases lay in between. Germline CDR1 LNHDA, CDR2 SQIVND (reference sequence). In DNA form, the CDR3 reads TGTGCCAGTAGATGGGGAGCAGCTCTGAACACTGAAGCTTTCTTT. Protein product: CASRWGAALNTEAFF.

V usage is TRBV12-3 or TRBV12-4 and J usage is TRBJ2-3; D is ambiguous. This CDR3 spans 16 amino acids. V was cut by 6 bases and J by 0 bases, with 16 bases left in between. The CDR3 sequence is CASSPGGRPSTDTQYF. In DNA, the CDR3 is TGTGCCAGCAGCCCCGGCGGACGCCCTAGCACAGATACGCAGTATTTT.

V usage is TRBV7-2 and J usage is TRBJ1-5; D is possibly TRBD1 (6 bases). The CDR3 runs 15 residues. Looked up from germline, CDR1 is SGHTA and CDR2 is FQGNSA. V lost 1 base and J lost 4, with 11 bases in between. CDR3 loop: CASSLGRGMNQPQHF. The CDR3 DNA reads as TGTGCCAGCAGCTTAGGGAGGGGGATGAATCAGCCCCAGCATTTT.

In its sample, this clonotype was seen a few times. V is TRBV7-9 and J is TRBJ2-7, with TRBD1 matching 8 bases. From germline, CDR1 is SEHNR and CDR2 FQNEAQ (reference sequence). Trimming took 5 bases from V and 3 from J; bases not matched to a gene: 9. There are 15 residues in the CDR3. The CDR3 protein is CASSGGQALDYEQYF. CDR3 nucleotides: TGTGCCAGCAGCGGGGGACAGGCCCTCGACTACGAGCAGTACTTC.

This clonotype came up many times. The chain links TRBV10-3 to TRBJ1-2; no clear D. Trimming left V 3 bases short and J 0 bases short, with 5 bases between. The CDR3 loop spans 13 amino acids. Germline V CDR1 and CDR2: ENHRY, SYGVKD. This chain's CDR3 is CAISEWANYGYTF. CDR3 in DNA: TGTGCCATCAGTGAATGGGCTAACTATGGCTACACCTTC.

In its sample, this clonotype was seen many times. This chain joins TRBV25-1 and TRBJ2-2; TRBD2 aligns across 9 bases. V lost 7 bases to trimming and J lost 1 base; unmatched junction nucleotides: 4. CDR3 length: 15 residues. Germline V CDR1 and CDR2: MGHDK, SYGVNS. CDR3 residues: CASTASGVNTGELFF. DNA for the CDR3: TGTGCCAGCACGGCTAGCGGGGTGAACACCGGGGAGCTGTTTTTT.

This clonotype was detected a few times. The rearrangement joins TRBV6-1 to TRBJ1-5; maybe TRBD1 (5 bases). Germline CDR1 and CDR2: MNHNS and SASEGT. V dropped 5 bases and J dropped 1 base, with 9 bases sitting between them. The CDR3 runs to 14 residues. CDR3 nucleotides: TGTGCCAGCAGTCAACAGGTCAGCAATCAGCCCCAGCATTTT. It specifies CASSQQVSNQPQHF.

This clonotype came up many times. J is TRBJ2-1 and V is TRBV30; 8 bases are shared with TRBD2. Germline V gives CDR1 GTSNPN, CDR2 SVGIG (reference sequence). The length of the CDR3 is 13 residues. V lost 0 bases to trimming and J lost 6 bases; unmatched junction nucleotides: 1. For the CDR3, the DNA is TGTGCCTGGAGTGTTGCGGGAGGCAATGAGCAGTTCTTC. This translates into CAWSVAGGNEQFF. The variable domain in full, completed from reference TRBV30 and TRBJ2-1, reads SQTIHQWPATLVQPVGSPLSLECTVEGTSNPNLYWYRQAAGRGLQLLFYSVGIGQISSEVPQNLSASRPQDRQFILSSKKLLLSDSGFYLCAWSVAGGNEQFFGPGTRLTVL.

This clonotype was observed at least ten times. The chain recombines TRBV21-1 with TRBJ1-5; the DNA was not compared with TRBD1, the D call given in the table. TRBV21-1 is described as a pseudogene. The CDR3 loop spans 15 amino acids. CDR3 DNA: TGTGCCAGCAGCGACCGGGGCGTTAGCAATCAGCCCCAGCATTTT. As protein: CASSDRGVSNQPQHF.

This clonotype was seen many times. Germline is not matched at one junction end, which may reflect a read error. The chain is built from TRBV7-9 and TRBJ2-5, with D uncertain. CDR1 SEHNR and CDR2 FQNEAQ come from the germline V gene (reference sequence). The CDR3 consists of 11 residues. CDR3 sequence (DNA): TGTGCCAGCAGCCCCGGGTATCCCTATCGCTTC. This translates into CASSPGYPYRF.

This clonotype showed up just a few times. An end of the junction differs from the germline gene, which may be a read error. The CDR3 loop reads CCARDLAPGSGANVLTF. CDR3 coding DNA: TGCTGTGCTAGAGATCTGGCCCCAGGGAGTGGGGCCAACGTCCTGACTTTC. The rearrangement uses TRBV20-1 and TRBJ2-6; perhaps D is TRBD1 or TRBD2 (5 bases each). The germline gives CDR1 DFQATT, CDR2 SNEGSKA (reference sequence). This CDR3 spans 17 amino acids.

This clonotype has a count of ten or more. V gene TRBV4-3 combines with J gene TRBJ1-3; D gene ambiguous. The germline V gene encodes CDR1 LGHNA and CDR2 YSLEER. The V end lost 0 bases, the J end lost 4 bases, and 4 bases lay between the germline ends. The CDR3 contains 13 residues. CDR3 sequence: CASSQDDGNTIYF. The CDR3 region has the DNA TGCGCCAGCAGCCAAGATGACGGAAACACCATATATTTT.

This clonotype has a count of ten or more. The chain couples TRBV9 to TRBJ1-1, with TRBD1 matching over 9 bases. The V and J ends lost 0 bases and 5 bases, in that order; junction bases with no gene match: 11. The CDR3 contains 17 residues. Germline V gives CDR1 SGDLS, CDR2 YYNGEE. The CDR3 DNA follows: TGTGCCAGCAGCGTAGGATTGGGGACAGGGCATCGGACTGAAGCTTTCTTT. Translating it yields CASSVGLGTGHRTEAFF.

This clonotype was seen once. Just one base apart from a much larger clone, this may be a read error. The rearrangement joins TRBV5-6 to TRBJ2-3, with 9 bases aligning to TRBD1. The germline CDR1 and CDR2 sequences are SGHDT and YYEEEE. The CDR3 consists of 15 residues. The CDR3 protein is CVSSLRTGGTDTQYF. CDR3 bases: TGTGTCAGCAGCTTGAGGACAGGGGGCACAGATACGCAGTATTTT.

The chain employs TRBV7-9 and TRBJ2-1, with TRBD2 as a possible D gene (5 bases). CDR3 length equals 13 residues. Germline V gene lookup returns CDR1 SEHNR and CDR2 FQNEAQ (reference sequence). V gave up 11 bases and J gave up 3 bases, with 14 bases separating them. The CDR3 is CAGPGGLYNEQFF. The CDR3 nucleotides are TGTGCCGGCCCGGGCGGGCTCTACAATGAGCAGTTCTTC. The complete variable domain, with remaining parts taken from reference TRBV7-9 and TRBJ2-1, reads DTGVSQNPRHKITKRGQNVTFRCDPISEHNRLYWYRQTLGQGPEFLTYFQNEAQLEKSRLLSDRFSAERPKGSFSTLEIQRTEQGDSAMYLCAGPGGLYNEQFFGPGTRLTVL.

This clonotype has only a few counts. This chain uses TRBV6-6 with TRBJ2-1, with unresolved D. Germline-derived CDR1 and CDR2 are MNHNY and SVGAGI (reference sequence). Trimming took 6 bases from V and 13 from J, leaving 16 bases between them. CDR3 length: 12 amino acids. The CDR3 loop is CASSLPRAGQFF. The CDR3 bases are TGTGCCAGCAGCCTTCCCCGGGCAGGTCAGTTCTTC.

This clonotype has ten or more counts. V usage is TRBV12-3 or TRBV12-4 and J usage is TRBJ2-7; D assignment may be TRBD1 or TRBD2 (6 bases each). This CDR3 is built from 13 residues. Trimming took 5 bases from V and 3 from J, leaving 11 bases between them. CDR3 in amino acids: CASSAGGVYEQYF. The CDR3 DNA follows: TGTGCCAGCAGTGCCGGGGGCGTCTACGAGCAGTACTTC.

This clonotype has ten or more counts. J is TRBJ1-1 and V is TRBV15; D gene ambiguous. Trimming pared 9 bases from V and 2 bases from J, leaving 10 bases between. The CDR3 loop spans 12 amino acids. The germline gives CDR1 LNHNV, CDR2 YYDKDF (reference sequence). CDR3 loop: CATKAGNTEAFF. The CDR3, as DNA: TGTGCCACAAAAGCGGGAAACACTGAAGCTTTCTTT.

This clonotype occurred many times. CDR3 nucleotides: TGCAGTGCTAGAATGACAGGGTCAGAACAGCCCCAGCATTTT. Amino acids: CSARMTGSEQPQHF. This chain connects TRBV20-1 to TRBJ1-5, with TRBD1 identical over 7 bases. Losses at the gene ends were 2 bases for V and 7 bases for J; bases not matched to a gene: 8. The germline gives CDR1 DFQATT, CDR2 SNEGSKA (reference sequence). There are 14 residues in the CDR3.